A selection of T cell receptor beta chains follows, all from one sample in a study of OX40 agonist ivuxolimab in advanced cancers. Profiled with immunoSEQ multiplex PCR; TCRdb holds only in-frame clones, not every one. The sample has tens of thousands of clones; roughly 88% are singletons. Specimen: CD4+ or CD8+ T cells sorted from blood, collected in a trial of the OX40 agonist ivuxolimab. These receptors all come from an adult with an advanced solid tumor such as melanoma, head and neck, liver or kidney cancer. CDR3s include the opening cysteine and the closing phenylalanine or tryptophan. D genes are given only for firm matches. Clone size is stated in some rows and not others, as once, few, many or a class when expanded.

V,size,D,length,J,CDR3,DNA
TRBV21-1,once,.,17,TRBJ2-3,CASSARDNAFPTDTQYF,TGTGCCAGCTCGGCCCGCGACAATGCGTTCCCCACAGATACGCAGTATTTT
TRBV18,few,.,12,TRBJ2-1,CASSPRGSEQFF,TGTGCCAGCTCACCACGAGGTAGTGAGCAGTTCTTC
TRBV5-4,.,.,13,TRBJ1-1,CASSAKMNTEAFF,TGTGCCAGCAGCGCTAAGATGAACACTGAAGCTTTCTTT
TRBV7-9,.,.,15,TRBJ2-2,CASSKDGANTGELFF,TGTGCCAGCAGCAAAGACGGCGCGAACACCGGGGAGCTGTTTTTT
TRBV14,.,TRBD2,14,TRBJ2-1,CASSQGGRNNEQFF,TGTGCCAGCAGCCAAGGCGGGAGGAACAATGAGCAGTTCTTC
TRBV30,.,.,16,TRBJ2-6,CAWRQRRSSGANVLTF,TGTGCCTGGAGGCAACGGAGGAGCTCTGGGGCCAACGTCCTGACTTTC
TRBV7-9,.,.,15,TRBJ2-3,CASSLWGGQSDTQYF,TGTGCCAGCAGCTTATGGGGCGGACAGTCAGATACGCAGTATTTT
TRBV14,once,TRBD2,15,TRBJ2-1,CASSHTSGRANEQFF,TGTGCCAGCAGCCACACTAGCGGGAGGGCCAATGAGCAGTTCTTC
TRBV11-3,.,.,11,TRBJ2-5,CASSRGETQYF,TGTGCCAGCTCCCGAGGGGAGACCCAGTACTTC
TRBV19,.,.,15,TRBJ2-1,CASSIGTQYLNEQFF,TGTGCCAGTAGTATCGGGACTCAATATTTGAATGAGCAGTTCTTC
TRBV4-1,.,.,16,TRBJ2-7,CASSHPAPGTAYEQYF,TGCGCCAGCAGCCACCCTGCCCCGGGTACTGCTTACGAGCAGTACTTC
TRBV27,.,.,13,TRBJ1-1,CATLGGGNTEAFF,TGTGCCACCCTAGGGGGGGGAAACACTGAAGCTTTCTTT
TRBV6-1,.,.,12,TRBJ2-1,CASSRDYNEQFF,TGTGCCAGTTCCCGGGACTACAATGAGCAGTTCTTC
TRBV7-2,few,TRBD1,14,TRBJ1-2,CASSGDRGYSGYTF,TGTGCCAGCAGCGGAGACAGGGGATATTCTGGCTACACCTTC
TRBV11-3,once,.,14,TRBJ1-2,CASSPETGFYGYTF,TGTGCCAGCAGCCCAGAGACAGGATTCTATGGCTACACCTTC
TRBV4-1,.,TRBD1,14,TRBJ2-1,CASSLRTGKFKQFF,TGCGCCAGCAGCCTCAGGACAGGAAAGTTTAAGCAGTTCTTC
TRBV19,.,.,14,TRBJ2-7,CASSIVPLSGEQYF,TGTGCCAGTAGTATCGTACCGCTTTCCGGCGAGCAGTACTTC
TRBV5-6,.,TRBD2,16,TRBJ2-1,CASSSLRLADYNEQFF,TGTGCCAGCAGCTCCCTCAGACTAGCGGACTACAATGAGCAGTTCTTC
TRBV5-1,.,TRBD2,18,TRBJ2-2,CASSWGFAGDVNTGELFF,TGCGCCAGCAGCTGGGGCTTCGCGGGAGACGTGAACACCGGGGAGCTGTTTTTT
TRBV9,few,.,13,TRBJ2-2,CASSVGESGELFF,TGTGCCAGCAGCGTAGGGGAATCGGGGGAGCTGTTTTTT
TRBV11-2,.,.,14,TRBJ1-2,CASSLLQELYGYTF,TGTGCCAGCAGCCTATTACAGGAGCTCTATGGCTACACCTTC
TRBV4-1,.,.,13,TRBJ2-1,CASSQRSYNEQFF,TGCGCCAGCAGCCAACGGTCCTACAATGAGCAGTTCTTC
TRBV27,few,TRBD2,16,TRBJ2-1,CASLYSGTSGYNEQFF,TGTGCCAGTCTATACTCCGGGACTAGCGGCTACAATGAGCAGTTCTTC
TRBV7-9,.,.,14,TRBJ1-1,CASSLPSGNTEAFF,TGTGCCAGCAGCTTACCCAGTGGGAACACTGAAGCTTTCTTT
TRBV30,.,TRBD2,13,TRBJ2-7,CAWSVTGGLEQYF,TGTGCCTGGAGTGTCACGGGAGGGCTCGAGCAGTACTTC
TRBV27,.,.,16,TRBJ1-1,CASSLSTTHKNTEAFF,TGTGCCAGCAGTTTATCGACAACACATAAGAACACTGAAGCTTTCTTT
TRBV6-4,.,.,15,TRBJ2-1,CASSDSVSILDEQFF,TGTGCCAGCAGTGACTCGGTTTCCATTCTGGATGAGCAGTTCTTC
TRBV4-3,once,.,13,TRBJ2-2,CASSSDSGGELFF,TGCGCCAGCAGCTCAGACAGTGGCGGGGAGCTGTTTTTT
TRBV19,.,.,14,TRBJ1-6,CASSPERNFSPLHF,TGTGCCAGTAGTCCCGAACGGAACTTTTCACCCCTCCACTTT
TRBV5-1,.,.,16,TRBJ1-2,CASSLEGRRLNYGYTF,TGCGCCAGCAGCTTGGAAGGACGTAGATTAAACTATGGCTACACCTTC
TRBV7-3,.,TRBD2,15,TRBJ2-3,CASSQAGGGADTQYF,TGTGCCAGCAGCCAGGCGGGAGGTGGTGCAGATACGCAGTATTTT
TRBV11-3,.,.,13,TRBJ2-7,CASSLVVGNEQYF,TGTGCCAGCAGCTTAGTAGTAGGGAACGAGCAGTACTTC
TRBV19,.,.,14,TRBJ2-7,CASSLDRFSYEQYF,TGTGCCAGTAGTCTCGACAGGTTCTCCTACGAGCAGTACTTC
TRBV7-4,.,TRBD1,15,TRBJ1-4,CASSLAIGQGQSVFF,TGTGCCAGCAGCTTAGCGATAGGACAGGGACAATCGGTGTTTTTT
TRBV18,.,.,13,TRBJ1-4,CASSPGTEEKLFF,TGTGCCAGCTCACCTGGTACAGAAGAAAAACTGTTTTTT
TRBV2,.,TRBD2,21,TRBJ2-3,CASSDVIRTSGSPTYTDTQYF,TGTGCCAGCAGCGACGTCATCCGGACTAGCGGGAGCCCTACATACACAGATACGCAGTATTTT
TRBV9,.,.,15,TRBJ2-1,CASSVEGQSNNEQFF,TGTGCCAGCAGCGTAGAAGGACAGAGCAACAATGAGCAGTTCTTC
TRBV12-2,.,.,17,TRBJ2-7,CASRWRVRGPRTYEQYF,TGTGCAAGTCGCTGGAGGGTACGGGGACCGAGAACCTACGAGCAGTACTTC
TRBV9,.,.,13,TRBJ2-3,CASSVTSTDTQYF,TGTGCCAGCAGCGTAACTAGTACAGATACGCAGTATTTT
TRBV7-2,.,.,16,TRBJ1-2,CASSLDRGGANYGYTF,TGTGCCAGCAGCTTAGATCGAGGGGGAGCTAACTATGGCTACACCTTC
TRBV5-1,.,TRBD1,19,TRBJ2-3,CASSVSGTGVLTFTDTQYF,TGCGCCAGCAGCGTCTCCGGGACAGGGGTTCTGACATTCACAGATACGCAGTATTTT
TRBV6-1,.,.,17,TRBJ1-3,CASSGGVALSSGNTIYF,TGTGCCAGCAGTGGTGGTGTGGCCTTGAGCTCTGGAAACACCATATATTTT
TRBV2,.,TRBD2,15,TRBJ2-2,CASSELAGVTGELFF,TGTGCCAGCAGCGAACTAGCGGGAGTAACCGGGGAGCTGTTTTTT
TRBV5-1,.,.,15,TRBJ2-2,CASSSFRERPGELFF,TGCGCCAGCAGCTCTTTCCGGGAGCGGCCCGGGGAGCTGTTTTTT
TRBV27,.,.,15,TRBJ2-1,CASSLSSSSYNEQFF,TGTGCCAGCAGTCTGTCTTCGAGCTCCTACAATGAGCAGTTCTTC
TRBV28,once,.,12,TRBJ1-1,CASSVSHTEAFF,TGTGCCAGCAGTGTATCTCACACTGAAGCTTTCTTT